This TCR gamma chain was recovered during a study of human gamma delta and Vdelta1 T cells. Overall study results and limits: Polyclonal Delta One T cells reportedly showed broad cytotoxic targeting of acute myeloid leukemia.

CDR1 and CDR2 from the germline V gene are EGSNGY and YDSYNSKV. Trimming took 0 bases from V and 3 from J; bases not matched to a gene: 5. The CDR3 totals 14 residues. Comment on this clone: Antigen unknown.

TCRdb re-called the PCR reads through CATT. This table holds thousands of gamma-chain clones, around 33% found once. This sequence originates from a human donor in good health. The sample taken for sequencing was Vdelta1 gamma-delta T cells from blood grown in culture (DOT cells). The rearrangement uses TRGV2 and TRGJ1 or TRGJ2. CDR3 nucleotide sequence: TGTGCCACCTGGGACGGGCAGACTTATTATAAGAAACTCTTT. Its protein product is CATWDGQTYYKKLF.